This entry describes one TCR beta chain. No antigen is known for it. From each donor, a 2.5 ml peripheral blood sample was drawn into PAXgene tubes and stored at -80 degrees C. Without T cell sorting, total RNA was isolated from whole blood using the PAXgene blood miRNA kit on an automated QIAcube. Peripheral blood from monozygotic twin pairs, either concordant or discordant for inflammatory bowel disease, underwent deep TCRalpha and TCRbeta repertoire profiling that used unique molecular barcoding. Smoking habits were recorded for all twin pairs, with individuals classified as current, former or never smokers. The data were obtained in a study of monozygotic twins with inflammatory bowel disease (dated by TCRdb to the late 2010s). Context from the whole study: In total, around 28 monozygotic twin pairs made up the full study: 19 Danish pairs, all IBD-discordant, plus nine German pairs, of which four were IBD-concordant and five were IBD-discordant. Within discordant pairs, disease-associated traits were sought mainly by comparing IBD patients with their genetically identical healthy co-twins. Each individual had, on average, about 151 000 unique TCRalpha sequences and 181 000 unique TCRbeta sequences available for analysis.

Sequences MDHEN (CDR1) and SYDVKM (CDR2) are obtained from the germline V gene. Its CDR3 holds 13 amino acids, cysteine through phenylalanine. DNA was not recorded. Libraries were prepared through 5' RACE. Preparation of each TCR library used around 3.5 ug of total RNA. For each sample, cDNA synthesis was carried out in eight separate reactions using SMARTScribe reverse transcriptase. During cDNA synthesis, template switching was used to introduce unique molecular identifiers that contained a 6-nucleotide sample barcode. Two nested PCRs of approximately 16 and 9 cycles amplified the TCRalpha and TCRbeta cDNA, and bead purification followed each PCR. Before amplification, cDNA was treated with uracil DNA-glycosylase and purified using the QIAquick PCR purification kit. The second PCR added Illumina TruSeq-compatible adapters along with sample-specific barcodes. Library quality and concentration were checked on TapeStation and Qubit, and libraries were pooled at about 5 ng each. The pooled libraries were sequenced with 2 x 100 bp reads and custom sequencing primers on an Illumina HiSeq2500 single-index Rapid Run. Per the authors' processing: PCR and sequencing errors were corrected by UMI-based consensus assembly using MiGEC version 1.2.6. MiXCR version 2.1.1 handled V(D)J alignment, clonotype assembly and CDR3 extraction. To normalise gene usage, clonotype sharing and MAIT/NKT TCR abundance, the top 1000, 10 000 and 20 000 clonotypes in each sample were analysed. After downsampling to 27 000 UMIs, diversity was calculated as the inverse Simpson index using the vegan R package. Paired Mann-Whitney U tests were applied to discordant twin pairs, with Benjamini-Hochberg correction for multiple testing. Based on TCRdb reprocessing of the reads, there is one entry per CDR3 protein sequence, and DNA is missing. These V and J calls originate from TCRdb's pipeline instead of the authors' own analysis. The sample has approximately 390,000 distinct CDR3 sequences on record. The biggest ten clones account for under 3% of the sample.

Broad study findings and their caveats: Different T cell subtypes could not be distinguished in the analysis. Concordant and discordant twins showed no difference in repertoire similarity, possibly because of limited statistical power. IBD patients shared fewer clonotypes with other individuals than healthy twins did, most markedly in patients showing signs of disease activity. No single strong signal or clonotype linked to IBD turned up in the results, so the idea that one exists was not supported. IBD patients had lower TCRbeta repertoire diversity, measured by the inverse Simpson index, than their healthy co-twins. Background noise and inter-individual variability may have been introduced into the repertoires by the differing immunosuppressive treatments among patients.

This chain is built from TRBV28 and TRBJ2-5; there is no DNA to check the TCRdb D call of TRBD2. Sequenced input: blood. The receptor's source is a human donor with ulcerative colitis or Crohn's disease, or a healthy co-twin of an affected twin (not recorded which). The CDR3 reads CASISGRKETQYF.